This section outlines one T cell receptor beta chain sequence together with its context. Its antigen remains unidentified. The sample belongs to a study of monozygotic twins with inflammatory bowel disease (dated by TCRdb to about 2019). For the wider study: A total of about 28 monozygotic twin pairs were included in the full study, comprising nine German pairs (four IBD-concordant, five IBD-discordant) and 19 IBD-discordant Danish pairs. Each individual had, on average, about 151 000 unique TCRalpha sequences and 181 000 unique TCRbeta sequences available for analysis. The search for disease-associated traits relied mainly on comparing IBD patients with their genetically identical healthy co-twins within discordant pairs.

Libraries were made using 5' RACE. The input for every TCR library was around 3,600 ng of total RNA. For each sample, cDNA synthesis with SMARTScribe reverse transcriptase was split into eight separate reactions. During cDNA synthesis, template switching introduced unique molecular identifiers that contained a 6-nucleotide sample barcode. TCRalpha and TCRbeta cDNA was amplified by two nested PCRs of 16 and 9 cycles, with bead purification after each PCR. Before amplification, the cDNA was treated with uracil DNA-glycosylase and purified using the QIAquick PCR purification kit. The second PCR added Illumina TruSeq-compatible adapters along with sample-specific barcodes. TapeStation and Qubit were used to check library quality and concentration, and 5 ng of each library went into the pool. Sequencing of pooled libraries was carried out on an Illumina HiSeq2500 single-index Rapid Run using 2 x 100 bp reads and custom sequencing primers. As for the authors' bioinformatics: UMI-based consensus assembly with MiGEC version 1.2.6 was used to correct PCR and sequencing errors. MiXCR version 2.1.1 was used for V(D)J alignment, clonotype assembly and CDR3 extraction. To normalise gene usage, clonotype sharing and MAIT/NKT TCR abundance, the top 1000, 10 000 and 20 000 clonotypes in each sample were analysed. Diversity was computed as the inverse Simpson index with the vegan R package after downsampling to 27 000 UMIs. Paired Mann-Whitney U tests were applied to discordant twin pairs, with Benjamini-Hochberg correction for multiple testing. TCRdb reprocessed the reads and provides one entry for every CDR3 protein sequence; no DNA is given. The V and J calls and clone size are TCRdb's, not the authors'. This specimen's table enumerates 350,000 to 400,000 distinct CDR3 sequences. The ten largest clones represent 2% to 3% of the sample.

An approximately 2.3 ml peripheral blood sample was drawn into PAXgene tubes per donor and stored at -80°C. Total RNA was isolated from whole blood with the PAXgene blood miRNA kit on an automated QIAcube, without T cell sorting. Peripheral blood from monozygotic twin pairs concordant or discordant for inflammatory bowel disease was subjected to deep TCRalpha and TCRbeta repertoire profiling with unique molecular barcoding. Smoking habits were recorded for all twin pairs, with individuals classified as current, former or never smokers. The CDR1 and CDR2 encoded by the germline V gene (reference sequence) are SGHNT and YYREEE. The CDR3 runs 15 residues from the cysteine to the phenylalanine. Only the protein sequence is given. The full study reports these points: No single strong signal or clonotype linked to IBD turned up in the results, so the idea that one exists was not supported. TCRbeta repertoire diversity, by inverse Simpson index, was decreased in IBD patients compared with their healthy co-twins. Because patients received different immunosuppressive treatments, the repertoires may have picked up extra background noise and variability between individuals. Compared with healthy twins, IBD patients shared fewer clonotypes with other individuals, and the difference was most pronounced in patients with signs of disease activity. The analysis was unable to tell different T cell subtypes apart. Repertoire similarity did not differ between concordant and discordant twins, possibly due to limited statistical power.

The sequence was collected from a human donor with ulcerative colitis or Crohn's disease, or a healthy co-twin of an affected twin (not recorded which). This sequence uses TRBV5-4 and TRBJ2-7; TCRdb proposes TRBD2, but this gene call is untestable without DNA. Sequenced sample: blood. The CDR3 in this case is CASSLAAGLTGEQYF.